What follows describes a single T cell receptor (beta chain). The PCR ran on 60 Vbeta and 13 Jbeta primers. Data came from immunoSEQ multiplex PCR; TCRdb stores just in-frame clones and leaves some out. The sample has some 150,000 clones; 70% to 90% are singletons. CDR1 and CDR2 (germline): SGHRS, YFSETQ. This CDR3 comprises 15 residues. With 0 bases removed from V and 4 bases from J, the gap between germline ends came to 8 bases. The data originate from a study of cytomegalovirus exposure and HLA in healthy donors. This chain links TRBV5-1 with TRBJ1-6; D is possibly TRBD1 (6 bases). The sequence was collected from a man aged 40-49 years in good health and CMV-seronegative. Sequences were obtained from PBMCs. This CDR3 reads CASSLDQGYNSPLHF. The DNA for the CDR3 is TGCGCCAGCAGCTTGGATCAGGGGTATAATTCACCCCTCCACTTT.